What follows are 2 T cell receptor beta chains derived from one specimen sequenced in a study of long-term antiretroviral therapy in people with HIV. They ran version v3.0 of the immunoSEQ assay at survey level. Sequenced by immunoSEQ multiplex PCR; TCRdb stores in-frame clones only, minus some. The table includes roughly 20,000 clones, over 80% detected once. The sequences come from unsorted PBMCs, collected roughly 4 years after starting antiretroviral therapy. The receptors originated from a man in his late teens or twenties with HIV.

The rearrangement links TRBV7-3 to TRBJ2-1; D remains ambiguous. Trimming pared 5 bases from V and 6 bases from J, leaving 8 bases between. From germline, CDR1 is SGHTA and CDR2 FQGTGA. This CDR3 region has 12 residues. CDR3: CASSPDPNEQFF. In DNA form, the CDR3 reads TGTGCCAGCAGCCCTGACCCCAATGAGCAGTTCTTC.

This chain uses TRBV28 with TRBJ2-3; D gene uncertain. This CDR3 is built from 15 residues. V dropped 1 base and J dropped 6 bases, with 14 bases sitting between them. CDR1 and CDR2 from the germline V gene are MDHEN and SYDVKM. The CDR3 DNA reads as TGTGCCAGCAGTTTATCGGGCTCCCGTCCGGATACGCAGTATTTT. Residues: CASSLSGSRPDTQYF. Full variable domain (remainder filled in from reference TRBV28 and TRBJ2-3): DVKVTQSSRYLVKRTGEKVFLECVQDMDHENMFWYRQDPGLGLRLIYFSYDVKMKEKGDIPEGYSVSREKKERFSLILESASTNQTSMYLCASSLSGSRPDTQYFGPGTRLTVL.